The clone carrying this TCR beta chain has just one count. What it binds is unknown. The entry originates in a study of T cell responses to AZD1222 COVID-19 vaccine. General study results and limits: None of the repertoires were sampled until the peak T cell response had passed.

Per germline, CDR1 SQVTM and CDR2 ANQGSEA. V was clipped by 3 bases and J by 0 bases, with 9 bases between them. The CDR3 runs to 13 residues. Sequencing used immunoSEQ multiplex PCR; TCRdb keeps in-frame clones, though not all of them. The repertoire has roughly 180,000 clones, 91% of them found once; the top ten carry over 1.5%. The sequence derives from an adult in good health. Sequenced material: peripheral blood, taken on day 0 of AZD1222 vaccination. The rearrangement links TRBV29-1 to TRBJ2-7, with D perhaps given as TRBD1 or TRBD2 (5 bases each). Here the CDR3 DNA reads TGCAGCGTTGAGAGGGGCAACTCCTACGAGCAGTACTTC. It codes for CSVERGNSYEQYF.